The clone carrying this TCR beta chain has a handful of counts. The antigen is not known. TCRdb's table, derived via immunoSEQ multiplex PCR, lists solely in-frame clones and lacks some. This table has about 60,000 clones, 82% appearing once. The sort gate was single viable CD3+CD4+CD8-CD45RO+ cells for memory CD4+ T cells. Donors' CMV status reflects serum IgG against pp150, pp28, p38, p52. The CDR3 consists of 13 residues. The V and J ends lost 3 bases and 7 bases respectively, with 12 bases between them. The germline V gene has CDR1 LNHDA and CDR2 SQIVND (reference sequence). The source of the sample is a study of memory CD4+ T cells and cytomegalovirus serostatus. Study-level background: Of the healthy Belgian adults, 9 were CMV seropositive and around 22 seronegative. Overall study results and limits: CMV serostatus prediction reached median AUC approximately 0.95, or 0.91 with US-trained model.

Sample: memory CD4+ T cells from blood. The origin of this receptor is an adult in good health and CMV-seronegative. Some clones in this sample may be carry-over from other donors' samples. V gene TRBV19 combines with J gene TRBJ1-1, with no clear D. The CDR3 region is CASSIGWPSEAFF. In DNA, the CDR3 is TGTGCCAGTAGTATCGGTTGGCCCAGTGAAGCTTTCTTT.